These 14 T cell receptor beta chains originate from one sample sequenced in a study of blood T cell repertoires in COVID-19. Sequenced by immunoSEQ multiplex PCR; TCRdb stores in-frame clones only, minus some. The table records a few hundred thousand clones, over 85% of them present only once. Sequenced sample: peripheral blood. These receptors came from a woman in her 30s with COVID-19, enrolled during active disease.

A single count supports this clone. The chain employs TRBV24-1 and TRBJ2-4; 15 bases are a match to TRBD2. This CDR3 is built from 16 residues. Germline CDR1 and CDR2: KGHDR and SFDVKD. The V segment lost 3 bases and the J segment 7 bases; nucleotides outside the gene matches: 3. The CDR3 protein is CATSDGLAGGRNIQYF. The CDR3 DNA reads as TGTGCCACCAGTGATGGACTAGCGGGGGGGAGGAACATTCAGTACTTC.

The chain links TRBV4-1 to TRBJ1-2; 10 bases align to TRBD1. Germline V gene sequence: CDR1 MGHRA, CDR2 YSYEKL. The CDR3 has 16 residues. Germline trimming cut 0 bases from V and 7 bases from J; bases unmatched to any gene: 8. This CDR3 reads CASSQDPVDRGFGYTF. The CDR3 DNA reads TGCGCCAGCAGCCAAGACCCGGTGGACAGGGGGTTTGGCTACACCTTC.

This chain uses TRBV27 with TRBJ2-1, with TRBD2 as a possible D gene (7 bases). Germline CDR1 reads MNHEY; CDR2 reads SMNVEV (reference sequence). The V and J ends lost 7 bases and 10 bases respectively, with 17 bases between them. The CDR3 has 13 residues. The CDR3: CASKMGGLREQFF. As DNA, the CDR3 is TGTGCCAGCAAAATGGGGGGGCTAAGGGAGCAGTTCTTC.

The chain couples TRBV3-1 (or the pseudogene TRBV3-2) to TRBJ1-5; D not certain. V was pared by 1 base and J by 2 bases, with 9 bases between. CDR3 size: 15 residues. Germline CDR1 is LGHDT and CDR2 is YNNKEL (reference sequence). CDR3: CASSQVSGGNQPQHF. The CDR3 DNA reads TGTGCCAGCAGCCAAGTGTCCGGGGGCAATCAGCCCCAGCATTTT.

The gene calls are TRBV6-1 and TRBJ1-5; TRBD1 agrees at 8 bases. The CDR3 covers 15 residues. Germline trimming cut 1 base from V and 2 bases from J; bases unmatched to any gene: 1. Looked up from germline, CDR1 is MNHNS and CDR2 is SASEGT. CDR3 in amino acids: CASSEEQGGNQPQHF. For the CDR3, the DNA is TGTGCCAGCAGTGAAGAACAGGGGGGCAATCAGCCCCAGCATTTT.

The chain combines TRBV6-5 with TRBJ2-1, with D possibly TRBD1 on 5 matching bases. CDR3 size: 13 residues. V shed 6 bases and J shed 8 bases, with 14 bases lying between them. Germline V gene data show CDR1 as MNHEY and CDR2 as SVGAGI. CDR3 nucleotide sequence: TGTGCCAGCAGACGACAGACAGCCGATGAGCAGTTCTTC. This codes for CASRRQTADEQFF.

The table lists this clone with a count of one. This chain connects TRBV28 to TRBJ1-6, with D tentatively TRBD1 (5 bases). This CDR3 has 15 residues. V was clipped by 4 bases and J by 7 bases, with 14 bases between them. The germline V gene has CDR1 MDHEN and CDR2 SYDVKM. DNA for the CDR3: TGTGCCAGCAGTTCGGGGGTTTGGGGGAATTCACCCCTCCACTTT. Protein product: CASSSGVWGNSPLHF.

The V and J genes are TRBV28 and TRBJ2-3, with 8 bases that match TRBD2. V lost 5 bases, J lost 2 bases, and 9 bases stayed unmatched. This CDR3 is 16 amino acids long. CDR1 is MDHEN and CDR2 is SYDVKM in the germline V gene. CDR3 in amino acids: CASSPFSGEITDTQYF. The CDR3 DNA follows: TGTGCCAGCAGTCCGTTTAGCGGGGAAATCACAGATACGCAGTATTTT.

The chain links TRBV2 to TRBJ1-2, with 7 bases that match TRBD1. The CDR3 spans 14 residues. V trimming: 2 bases; J trimming: 5 bases; junction bases outside the gene matches: 5. Per germline, CDR1 SNHLY and CDR2 FYNNEI. The CDR3 here is CASSEQGDIYGYTF. CDR3 sequence (DNA): TGTGCCAGCAGTGAACAGGGGGACATTTATGGCTACACCTTC. The full variable domain, in which reference TRBV2 and TRBJ1-2 provide the parts outside the CDR3, is EPEVTQTPSHQVTQMGQEVILRCVPISNHLYFYWYRQILGQKVEFLVSFYNNEISEKSEIFDDQFSVERPDGSNFTLKIRSTKLEDSAMYFCASSEQGDIYGYTFGSGTRLTVV.

The chain recombines TRBV6-4 with TRBJ1-1; no clear D gene. Germline V lookup: CDR1 MRHNA, CDR2 SNTAGT. The CDR3 runs 15 residues. Trimming stripped 0 bases from V and 0 bases from J, with 8 bases between. The CDR3 loop reads CASSDSGRLNTEAFF. CDR3 DNA: TGTGCCAGCAGTGACTCCGGGAGACTGAACACTGAAGCTTTCTTT.

The V gene is TRBV5-4, the J gene TRBJ2-7, with unresolved D. V shed 3 bases and J shed 7 bases, with 8 bases lying between them. The CDR3 is made up of 11 amino acids. Germline V lookup: CDR1 SGHNT, CDR2 YYREEE (reference sequence). The CDR3 loop reads CASSYLGEQYF. The CDR3, as DNA: TGTGCCAGCAGCTACCTCGGGGAGCAGTACTTC.

The chain joins TRBV24-1 to TRBJ1-1; 7 positions match TRBD1. The CDR3 runs to 16 residues. With 7 bases clipped from V and 0 bases from J, the junction kept 10 bases outside the gene matches. CDR1 and CDR2 (germline): KGHDR, SFDVKD. The CDR3 sequence is CATSDPGTDMNTEAFF. The CDR3 DNA follows: TGTGCCACCAGCGACCCCGGGACAGACATGAACACTGAAGCTTTCTTT.

The genes are TRBV6-5 and TRBJ2-7, with D possibly being TRBD1 (5 bases). Germline V lookup: CDR1 MNHEY, CDR2 SVGAGI. V was pared by 6 bases and J by 3 bases, with 15 bases between. The CDR3 contains 14 residues. The DNA for the CDR3 is TGTGCCAGCAGAGCCTGGGGCAGCAGCTACGAGCAGTACTTC. The encoded protein is CASRAWGSSYEQYF.

The J gene is TRBJ2-3, the V gene TRBV19; 8 positions agree with TRBD1. V was pared by 3 bases and J by 6 bases, with 8 bases of the junction left unmatched. The germline V gene has CDR1 LNHDA and CDR2 SQIVND (reference sequence). This CDR3 spans 15 amino acids. CDR3 residues: CASSIGTGSSDTQYF. CDR3 nucleotide sequence: TGTGCCAGTAGTATCGGGACAGGATCCAGCGATACGCAGTATTTT.